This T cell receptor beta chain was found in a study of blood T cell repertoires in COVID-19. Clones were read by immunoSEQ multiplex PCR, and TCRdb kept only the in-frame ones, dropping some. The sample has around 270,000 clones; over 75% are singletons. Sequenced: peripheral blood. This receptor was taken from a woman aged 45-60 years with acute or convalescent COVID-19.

The CDR3: CASSPLDSQETQYF. CDR3 nucleotide sequence: TGTGCCAGCTCACCATTAGATTCCCAAGAGACCCAGTACTTC. The chain uses TRBV18 and TRBJ2-5; no clear D gene. This CDR3 is 14 amino acids long. Trimming stripped 2 bases from V and 1 base from J, with 8 bases between. Germline assignment: CDR1 KGHSH and CDR2 LQKENI.